This T cell receptor beta chain was found in a study of blood T cells in healthy people across ages. Findings and limits, study-wide: The donors' CMV status was not determined, possibly confounding changes in expanded clonotypes.

The use of a sample-barcoded 5' primer and a J-beta primer mix characterized a second PCR of roughly 6 to 11 cycles. TCRdb reprocessed the 5' RACE reads via MiXCR and lists one record per CDR3 protein. The sample carries 700,000 to 800,000 distinct CDR3 sequences, more than 40% recorded once. To note about this clonotype: No antigen is known for it. A read error may explain this, as a much larger clone is one base away.

About 10 milliliters was the volume of peripheral blood drawn from each donor. Extracted total RNA amounted to at least 5.5 micrograms for each sample. This CDR3 has 15 amino acids. V lost 5 bases to trimming and J lost 1 base, with 14 bases between them. Germline CDR1 reads SGHTA; CDR2 reads FQGNSA. The chain is built from TRBV7-2 and TRBJ2-5; no clear D. Sequenced sample: blood. This clonotype was obtained from a woman aged 55-69 years in good health. CDR3 sequence reads: CASSAMRAPQETQYF. CDR3 DNA: TGTGCCAGCAGCGCGATGCGAGCGCCCCAAGAGACCCAGTACTTC.